This TCR beta chain was sequenced in a study of blood T cell repertoires in COVID-19. Across the whole study: Sites in the United States, Italy and Spain provided acute and convalescent COVID-19 samples. T cells, B-cell-depleted T cells, or PBMCs supplied cDNA or gDNA.

Produced via immunoSEQ multiplex PCR; TCRdb's table is partial and in-frame only. In the table there are about 93,000 clones, around four fifths of which are singletons. The CDR3 consists of 14 residues. Looked up from germline, CDR1 is SGHNT and CDR2 is YYREEE (reference sequence). V was trimmed by 0 bases and J by 5 bases, leaving 11 bases between them. The sequence derives from a human donor in a cohort sampled during active COVID-19. The sample taken for sequencing was peripheral blood. The chain carries TRBV5-4 and TRBJ1-1; unclear D gene. This CDR3 reads CASSLVGEGTEAFF. The CDR3 DNA sequence: TGTGCCAGCAGCTTGGTCGGGGAAGGAACTGAAGCTTTCTTT.